This T cell receptor beta chain emerged from a study of blood T cell repertoires in COVID-19. The overall study: Some COVID-19 samples were acute and others convalescent; all came from the United States, Italy and Spain. PBMCs, B-cell-depleted T cells, or T cells provided the cDNA or gDNA that made up the material.

Seattle patient enrollment occurred during active infection, with longitudinal follow-up thereafter. Trimming stripped 3 bases from V and 16 bases from J, with 13 bases between. Germline V gene lookup returns CDR1 SQVTM and CDR2 ANQGSEA. The CDR3 length is 10 residues. The authors' processing: It was from reference gene primer amplification that nucleated cell counts were estimated. Method: immunoSEQ multiplex PCR; TCRdb's copy keeps in-frame clones and lacks some. Clone size and V and J calls were adopted from that table, with D and trimming inferred from the DNA. Among about 330,000 clones, 87% were seen once, and the ten largest hold 7.5% to 10%.

This TCR came from a man between 25 and 39 years old with COVID-19, enrolled during active disease. The sample taken for sequencing was peripheral blood. The chain links TRBV29-1 to TRBJ2-1; D unclear. The CDR3 DNA is TGCAGCGTTGACCGCGCCGACAACTTCTTC. Its translation: CSVDRADNFF.